The T cell receptor (beta chain) described here comes from a study of blood T cell repertoires in COVID-19. Study details: T cells, B-cell-depleted T cells, or PBMCs supplied cDNA or gDNA.

The CDR3 loop spans 15 amino acids. The germline V and J ends were trimmed by 1 base and 0 bases, with 10 bases remaining between them. Germline loops: CDR1 LGHDT, CDR2 YNNKEL (reference sequence). In the authors' methods: Using reference gene primer amplification, nucleated cell counts were estimated. Repertoires were generated with immunoSEQ multiplex PCR, while TCRdb's copy carries only in-frame clones and drops some. The V and J calls and clone size come from that table; D and trimming were worked out from the DNA. The table lists about 160,000 clones, roughly four fifths of them singletons. The origin of this receptor is a man between 65 and 85 years old who had recovered from COVID-19. The chain joins TRBV3-1 (or the pseudogene TRBV3-2) to TRBJ2-7; D possibly corresponds to TRBD1 (5 bases). The material sequenced was peripheral blood. CDR3: CASSQVGRSSYEQYF. The CDR3, as DNA: TGTGCCAGCAGCCAAGTGGGGCGGAGCTCCTACGAGCAGTACTTC.